This passage covers 21 T cell receptor beta chains from one sample sequenced in a study of blood T cells in healthy people across ages. For the second PCR, which ran for roughly 6 to 11 cycles, a sample-barcoded 5' primer and a J-beta primer mix were used. Each CDR3 protein is one row after TCRdb ran MiXCR on the 5' RACE reads. Of 650,000 to 900,000 distinct CDR3 sequences listed, about 59% are singletons. Sequencing used blood. The receptors come from a man aged 25-45 years in good health.

The chain couples TRBV12-3 or TRBV12-4 to TRBJ1-2, with TRBD1 matching 11 bases. With 4 bases clipped from V and 8 bases from J, the junction kept 6 bases outside the gene matches. The CDR3 is 14 residues long. CDR3 DNA: TGTGCCAGCAGTTGGACAGGGGGCGCGGGGGGCTACACCTTC. Protein: CASSWTGGAGGYTF.

In regard to this clonotype: Relative to the germline gene, one junction end is altered; a read error may explain this. The gene calls are TRBV5-1 and TRBJ1-6; D remains unclear. Germline V lookup: CDR1 SGHRS, CDR2 YFSETQ. This CDR3 has 13 amino acids. CDR3 amino acids: CASSLAEDSPPHF. In nucleotides, the CDR3 is TGCGCCAGCAGCTTGGCTGAGGATTCACCCCCCCACTTT.

CDR3: CASSKTGGGNQPQHF. Written as DNA, the CDR3 is TGTGCCAGTAGTAAAACAGGGGGTGGCAATCAGCCCCAGCATTTT. The chain links TRBV19 to TRBJ1-5; 8 bases fit TRBD1. This CDR3 comprises 15 residues. Germline V CDR1 and CDR2: LNHDA, SQIVND (reference sequence). The trim removed 4 bases at V and 2 bases at J, leaving 4 bases unmatched.

The chain has TRBV28 and TRBJ2-4; D is unresolved. The J call may not be correct, given that the DNA end is closer to TRBJ2-7. Per the germline V gene, CDR1 is MDHEN and CDR2 is SYDVKM. The CDR3 loop spans 14 amino acids. The CDR3 reads CASSRAEAIYEQYF. The CDR3 coding sequence is TGTGCCAGCAGTAGGGCAGAGGCCATTTACGAGCAGTACTTC.

This chain joins TRBV5-1 and TRBJ2-7; 8 bases align to TRBD2. The CDR3 spans 14 residues. CDR1 and CDR2 from the germline V gene are SGHRS and YFSETQ. V lost 7 bases and J lost 1; bases outside the gene matches: 7. The DNA for the CDR3 is TGCGCCAGCGGGAACCCGGGGGGGTCCTACGAGCAGTACTTC. Translation: CASGNPGGSYEQYF.

The chain combines TRBV7-2 with TRBJ2-3; 8 nucleotides line up with TRBD2. Germline values: CDR1 SGHTA, CDR2 FQGNSA. The CDR3 is 15 amino acids. Trimming took 5 bases from V and 0 from J; bases not matched to a gene: 4. The CDR3 region is CASSTVAGSTDTQYF. Here the CDR3 DNA reads TGTGCCAGCAGCACCGTAGCGGGGAGCACAGATACGCAGTATTTT.

The genes are TRBV24-1 and TRBJ2-2; 7 bases are a match to TRBD1. Germline V lookup: CDR1 KGHDR, CDR2 SFDVKD. The CDR3 is 19 amino acids. With 3 bases clipped from V and 6 bases from J, the junction kept 18 bases outside the gene matches. The CDR3 region is CATSDPADPSTGMAGELFF. For the CDR3, the DNA is TGTGCCACCAGTGATCCTGCTGACCCCTCGACAGGGATGGCCGGGGAGCTGTTTTTT.

In this sample, this clonotype turned up a few times. V gene TRBV14 combines with J gene TRBJ2-7; no clear D. The CDR3 loop spans 13 amino acids. Germline V gene sequence: CDR1 SGHDN, CDR2 FVKESK. The germline V and J ends were trimmed by 2 bases and 5 bases, with 10 bases remaining between them. The CDR3 DNA reads as TGTGCCAGCAGCCAATATTTTGCGGACGAGCAGTACTTC. Residues: CASSQYFADEQYF.

This chain links TRBV6-5 with TRBJ2-4, with 9 nucleotides matching TRBD2. The assigned J gene may be wrong: the sequence end matches TRBJ2-7 better. The CDR3 is 12 residues long. The germline CDR1 and CDR2 sequences are MNHEY and SVGAGI. CDR3 DNA sequence: TGTGCCAGCACCTCTAGCGGGGTCGAGCAGTACTTC. This sequence encodes CASTSSGVEQYF.

This chain uses TRBV4-3 with TRBJ2-1; TRBD2 matches at 9 bases. The CDR3 is 16 residues long. CDR1 is LGHNA and CDR2 is YSLEER in the germline V gene. V gave up 1 base and J gave up 8 bases; unmatched junction bases: 9. This CDR3 reads CASSQGPRLADDEQFF. The CDR3 DNA follows: TGCGCCAGCAGCCAAGGGCCTCGACTAGCGGACGATGAGCAGTTCTTC.

This clonotype was seen a few times. The J gene is TRBJ1-2, the V gene TRBV10-3, with 10 bases identical to TRBD1. The germline V gene has CDR1 ENHRY and CDR2 SYGVKD. This CDR3 has 15 residues. The ends lost 7 bases at V and 4 bases at J; junction bases unmatched: 9. The CDR3 DNA reads TGTGCCATCACTCCCGACAGGGGGCTTGGCTATGGCTACACCTTC. Translating it yields CAITPDRGLGYGYTF.

Only one count was recorded for this clonotype. The chain employs TRBV29-1 and TRBJ2-1; 7 positions match TRBD2. Germline CDR1 reads SQVTM; CDR2 reads ANQGSEA. J lost 9 bases, V lost 7 bases, and 18 bases had no gene match. The CDR3 totals 15 residues. The CDR3: CSAGRSGVKGGEQFF. CDR3 bases: TGCAGCGCGGGACGGAGCGGGGTAAAAGGAGGTGAGCAGTTCTTC.

In this sample, this clonotype turned up once. The rearrangement uses TRBV28 and TRBJ1-1, with D tentatively TRBD1 (5 bases). Trimming stripped 1 base from V and 6 bases from J, with 12 bases between. This CDR3 spans 14 amino acids. Germline V gives CDR1 MDHEN, CDR2 SYDVKM. The CDR3 bases are TGTGCCAGCAGTTTATCAGGGTATTCCCCTGAAGCTTTCTTT. Its translation is CASSLSGYSPEAFF.

The gene calls are TRBV24-1 and TRBJ2-3, with D possibly TRBD2 on 6 matching bases. The CDR3 length is 16 residues. Per the germline V gene, CDR1 is KGHDR and CDR2 is SFDVKD. V was trimmed by 0 bases and J by 3 bases, leaving 12 bases between them. The CDR3 DNA sequence: TGTGCCACCAGTGATTTGCGCGGAGGGAGGACAGATACGCAGTATTTT. Protein product: CATSDLRGGRTDTQYF.

The CDR3 DNA reads TGTGCCAGCAGCAGATCTAAGACTCCGGAGGGGTCCTACAATGAGCAGTTCTTC. Translation gives CASSRSKTPEGSYNEQFF. This chain uses TRBV21-1 with TRBJ2-1; the table's D call TRBD2 went unverified against the DNA. TRBV21-1 is a pseudogene segment. The CDR3 runs to 18 residues.

This chain joins TRBV25-1 and TRBJ2-1, with D perhaps given as TRBD1 or TRBD2 (5 bases each). The J call could be wrong; TRBJ2-7 is a better fit for the DNA end. The CDR3 has 14 residues. The V gene's germline CDR1 is MGHDK and CDR2 SYGVNS. CDR3 sequence: CASKTGHLYNEQYF. CDR3 DNA sequence: TGTGCCAGCAAGACGGGGCACCTCTACAATGAGCAGTACTTC.

The rearrangement links TRBV4-2 to TRBJ1-6; D is uncertain. Germline assignment: CDR1 LGHNA and CDR2 YNFKEQ. This CDR3 comprises 15 residues. With 1 base removed from V and 0 bases from J, the gap between germline ends came to 4 bases. CDR3 coding DNA: TGTGCCAGCAGCCAAGTTAGCTCCTATAATTCACCCCTCCACTTT. Translating gives CASSQVSSYNSPLHF.

The genes are TRBV6-2 or TRBV6-3 and TRBJ2-3, with 11 bases that match TRBD1. V trimming: 4 bases; J trimming: 4 bases; junction bases outside the gene matches: 7. The CDR3 contains 16 residues. Per the germline V gene, CDR1 is MNHEY and CDR2 is SVGEGT. CDR3 amino acids: CASSSMDRGRPDTQYF. CDR3 in DNA: TGTGCCAGCAGTTCGATGGACAGGGGGCGCCCAGATACGCAGTATTTT.

This clonotype appeared once. The chain couples TRBV7-9 to TRBJ2-1; D perhaps matches TRBD1 (5 bases). The germline V gene has CDR1 SEHNR and CDR2 FQNEAQ (reference sequence). The CDR3 consists of 12 residues. V was shortened by 7 bases and J by 10 bases, with 14 bases between the two germline ends. The CDR3 here is CASTHPDREQFF. CDR3 DNA sequence: TGTGCCAGCACCCACCCCGACAGAGAGCAGTTCTTC. Full variable domain (missing parts from reference TRBV7-9 and TRBJ2-1): DTGVSQNPRHKITKRGQNVTFRCDPISEHNRLYWYRQTLGQGPEFLTYFQNEAQLEKSRLLSDRFSAERPKGSFSTLEIQRTEQGDSAMYLCASTHPDREQFFGPGTRLTVL.

This sequence joins TRBV19 and TRBJ1-1; no definite D call. Per the germline V gene, CDR1 is LNHDA and CDR2 is SQIVND (reference sequence). V shed 4 bases and J shed 1 base, with 10 bases lying between them. CDR3 length: 14 residues. As DNA, the CDR3 is TGTGCCAGTAGTACCGGAAGGGAGAACACTGAAGCTTTCTTT. Translated: CASSTGRENTEAFF. Combining the CDR3 with reference TRBV19 and TRBJ1-1 gives the whole variable domain DGGITQSPKYLFRKEGQNVTLSCEQNLNHDAMYWYRQDPGQGLRLIYYSQIVNDFQKGDIAEGYSVSREKKESFPLTVTSAQKNPTAFYLCASSTGRENTEAFFGQGTRLTVV.

This clonotype was picked up one time. For the CDR3, the DNA is TGTGCCAGCAGCCAAGAACCACAGACGAACACCGGGGAGCTGTTTTTT. This translates into CASSQEPQTNTGELFF. The chain joins TRBV4-2 to TRBJ2-2; D is undetermined. Trimming left V 0 bases short and J 0 bases short, with 8 bases between. The CDR3 runs to 16 residues. CDR1 is LGHNA, CDR2 YNFKEQ, per germline.